This entry describes one T cell receptor (beta chain). Its antigen is as yet unknown. This sample was taken from a study of shared clonotypes between healthy human individuals. Execution of the assay was at deep level. Here immunoSEQ multiplex PCR was the method, and the copy in TCRdb shows in-frame clones only, minus some. There are a few hundred thousand clones in the sample; 95% to 97% occur only once, and around 0.32% lies in the top ten. Germline values: CDR1 SEHNR, CDR2 FQNEAQ (reference sequence). This CDR3 spans 16 amino acids. The ends lost 4 bases at V and 3 bases at J; junction bases unmatched: 9. Study-level findings and limits: The generation probabilities recorded for non-shared clonotypes fell below those of clonotypes shared by all four donors. Among the subsets, naive ones generally showed larger estimated richness than memory ones.

This TCR was recovered from a man aged 25 to 40 in good health. The sample was memory CD8+ T cells sorted from blood. The subset: CD45RO+ cells pooled with CCR7-negative TemRA cells. The V gene is TRBV7-9, the J gene TRBJ2-7; 10 bases are shared with TRBD2. CDR3 in amino acids: CASSYRLAGERYEQYF. For the CDR3, the DNA is TGTGCCAGCAGCTACCGTCTAGCGGGAGAACGCTACGAGCAGTACTTC.